The present TCR beta chain was sequenced within a study of T-cell reconstitution after alpha-beta-depleted transplantation in children. Unique molecular identifiers were used to barcode this TCRbeta library. TCRdb recomputed calls from the PCR reads with MiXCR, one row per CDR3 protein. The table lists 70,000 to 100,000 distinct CDR3 sequences, 9.5% to 15% of them singletons, with about 14% in the top ten. Germline V gene lookup returns CDR1 SGHTA and CDR2 FQGNSA. The CDR3 has 15 amino acids. V was cut by 8 bases and J by 1 base, with 17 bases left in between. The specimen comprised PBMCs from the stem cell graft donor, sampled from the stem cell graft. V is TRBV7-2 and J is TRBJ1-1; maybe TRBD1 (5 bases). The sequence came from a human donor who donated a stem cell graft to a child with inherited bone marrow failure. CDR3 nucleotide sequence: TGTGCCAGCGGTCTACTGGGACTGAAGAACACTGAAGCTTTCTTT. It codes for CASGLLGLKNTEAFF.